A single sample gave rise to the 18 T cell receptor beta chains below, sequenced in a study of shared clonotypes between healthy human individuals. Sequencing was performed with immunoSEQ multiplex PCR; in TCRdb, only in-frame clones are kept and a portion is missing. The repertoire has around 2,000,000 clones, about 95% of them found once; the top ten carry 0.95% to 1.5%. Only CD45RO-negative cells positively selected for CCR7 counted as naive CD8 cells, so terminally differentiated effector memory CD45RA+ cells were excluded. Sequencing was done on a sample of naive CD8+ T cells sorted from blood. The receptors originated from a man between 18 and 29 years old in good health.

The chain recombines TRBV5-3 with TRBJ1-6; TRBD1 might be the D (6 bases). TRBV5-3 is noted as an ORF with a role that remains uncertain. This CDR3 spans 16 amino acids. With 0 bases removed from V and 9 bases from J, the gap between germline ends came to 16 bases. CDR3 residues: CARSLAYRVYCSPLHF. Written as DNA, the CDR3 is TGTGCCAGAAGCTTGGCCTACAGGGTCTACTGTTCACCCCTCCACTTT.

The V call is TRBV19, the J call TRBJ1-5; 8 bases agree with TRBD1. CDR1 and CDR2 from the germline V gene are LNHDA and SQIVND (reference sequence). Trimming removed 6 bases from V and 3 bases from J; junction bases left unmatched: 7. The CDR3 is made up of 15 amino acids. The CDR3 nucleotides are TGTGCCAGTAGGCCCAGGACAGGGAACAATCAGCCCCAGCATTTT. Protein product: CASRPRTGNNQPQHF.

The chain uses TRBV13 and TRBJ1-5; 8 bases align to TRBD1. Germline trimming cut 0 bases from V and 6 bases from J; bases unmatched to any gene: 4. In germline, CDR1 is PRHDT, CDR2 FYEKMQ (reference sequence). The CDR3 has 15 residues. This CDR3 reads CASSLGGQGGQPQHF. The CDR3 coding sequence is TGTGCCAGCAGCTTAGGAGGACAGGGAGGTCAGCCCCAGCATTTT.

The genes are TRBV27 and TRBJ2-3; 8 bases are a match to TRBD1. CDR3 size: 14 residues. Germline trimming cut 4 bases from V and 4 bases from J; bases unmatched to any gene: 4. Germline V lookup: CDR1 MNHEY, CDR2 SMNVEV (reference sequence). CDR3 DNA sequence: TGTGCCAGCAGTTACAGGGGGGACGCAGATACGCAGTATTTT. Translated: CASSYRGDADTQYF.

The V call is TRBV9, the J call TRBJ2-1, with 10 nucleotides matching TRBD2. The V gene's germline CDR1 is SGDLS and CDR2 YYNGEE. The V and J ends lost 0 bases and 5 bases, in that order; junction bases with no gene match: 5. The length of the CDR3 is 16 residues. The CDR3, as DNA: TGTGCCAGCAGCGTAGAATTCCTAGCGGGGGACAATGAGCAGTTCTTC. It is translated as CASSVEFLAGDNEQFF.

The V call is TRBV18, the J call TRBJ2-7, with 15 positions matching TRBD2. V was pared by 3 bases and J by 5 bases, with 8 bases of the junction left unmatched. The CDR3 is made up of 17 amino acids. Germline assignment: CDR1 KGHSH and CDR2 LQKENI. The CDR3 DNA follows: TGTGCCAGCTCACCGGTAGGGACTAGCGGGAGGATCAACGAGCAGTACTTC. It translates to CASSPVGTSGRINEQYF.

The chain combines TRBV4-1 with TRBJ2-7; 7 nucleotides line up with TRBD2. The CDR3 is 16 residues long. V lost 0 bases, J lost 1 base, and 6 bases stayed unmatched. The germline V gene encodes CDR1 MGHRA and CDR2 YSYEKL. The CDR3 DNA reads as TGCGCCAGCAGCCAAGATGCGGGGGAAGGGTCCTACGAGCAGTACTTC. This encodes CASSQDAGEGSYEQYF.

Remarks on this clone: The same CDR3 also results from other DNA sequences found in this sample. J is TRBJ2-1 and V is TRBV2, with a tentative D call TRBD1 (5 bases). The CDR3 consists of 11 residues. V shed 5 bases and J shed 6 bases, with 5 bases lying between them. CDR1 is SNHLY, CDR2 FYNNEI, per germline. The CDR3 here is CASSQGNEQFF. CDR3 coding DNA: TGTGCCAGCAGTCAGGGCAATGAGCAGTTCTTC.

Concerning this clone: Within the sample, other DNA sequences also encode this same CDR3. This chain uses TRBV7-9 with TRBJ2-7; D may be TRBD2 (6 bases). Germline loops: CDR1 SEHNR, CDR2 FQNEAQ (reference sequence). Trimming took 5 bases from V and 3 from J, leaving 14 bases between them. The CDR3 consists of 14 residues. CDR3 nucleotide sequence: TGTGCCAGCAGCCCCGGGACTGGCGTCTACGAGCAGTACTTC. Translation gives CASSPGTGVYEQYF.

Worth noting for this clone: The same CDR3 arises from other DNA sequences in this sample as well. The chain uses TRBV7-9 and TRBJ2-5; either TRBD1 or TRBD2 may fit D (5 bases each). Trimming took 1 base from V and 4 from J, leaving 7 bases between them. CDR1 is SEHNR, CDR2 FQNEAQ, per germline (reference sequence). The length of the CDR3 is 13 residues. As DNA, the CDR3 is TGTGCCAGCAGCTTAGAGGGACGAGAGACCCAGTACTTC. Protein product: CASSLEGRETQYF.

This clone was recorded only once. The chain uses TRBV27 and TRBJ2-5; TRBD1 matches 7 bases. The CDR3 covers 14 residues. V was clipped by 5 bases and J by 3 bases; unmatched bases: 6. Germline-derived CDR1 and CDR2 are MNHEY and SMNVEV (reference sequence). The CDR3 region is CASSHLGQKETQYF. CDR3 coding DNA: TGTGCCAGCAGTCATTTGGGACAGAAAGAGACCCAGTACTTC.

This clone was seen only once. The rearrangement joins TRBV30 to TRBJ2-1; D is undetermined. Germline V gene lookup returns CDR1 GTSNPN and CDR2 SVGIG (reference sequence). V was cut by 8 bases and J by 2 bases, with 10 bases left in between. This CDR3 contains 12 residues. The CDR3 DNA follows: TGTGCCCTAGAGAAACCCTACAATGAGCAGTTCTTC. This sequence encodes CALEKPYNEQFF.

The chain links TRBV28 to TRBJ2-4; D uncertain. There are 14 residues in the CDR3. V lost 3 bases and J lost 2, with 8 bases in between. Germline lookup yields CDR1 MDHEN and CDR2 SYDVKM. In DNA, the CDR3 is TGTGCCAGCAGTTTTCGGATCTCCAAAAACATTCAGTACTTC. Translated: CASSFRISKNIQYF.

A word on this clone: Other DNA sequences in this specimen translate into the identical CDR3. The J gene is TRBJ1-4, the V gene TRBV27; D perhaps matches TRBD1 (5 bases). Trimming took 3 bases from V and 1 from J, leaving 6 bases between them. The CDR3 covers 14 residues. CDR1 and CDR2 (germline): MNHEY, SMNVEV (reference sequence). CDR3 loop: CASSFGGTNEKLFF. CDR3 DNA: TGTGCCAGCAGTTTCGGGGGAACTAATGAAAAACTGTTTTTT.

The chain couples TRBV9 to TRBJ2-1, with 9 nucleotides matching TRBD2. CDR3 length: 17 amino acids. Per germline, CDR1 SGDLS and CDR2 YYNGEE. V gave up 0 bases and J gave up 7 bases; unmatched junction bases: 11. For the CDR3, the DNA is TGTGCCAGCAGCGTAGTGATAGCGGGAGCTCTGGAAAATGAGCAGTTCTTC. Amino acid sequence: CASSVVIAGALENEQFF.

This chain uses TRBV7-9 with TRBJ1-6, with 10 bases fitting TRBD1. V lost 5 bases, J lost 1 base, and 8 bases stayed unmatched. In germline, CDR1 is SEHNR, CDR2 FQNEAQ (reference sequence). There are 18 residues in the CDR3. CDR3 loop: CASSHDRGHGSYNSPLHF. The CDR3 bases are TGTGCCAGCAGCCATGACAGGGGGCATGGGTCCTATAATTCACCCCTCCACTTT.

The J gene is TRBJ2-1, the V gene TRBV4-3, with a weak D call TRBD2 (6 bases). The length of the CDR3 is 19 residues. Germline V gene sequence: CDR1 LGHNA, CDR2 YSLEER. V was pared by 0 bases and J by 0 bases, with 18 bases between. CDR3: CASSQETLAETSSYNEQFF. In DNA, the CDR3 is TGCGCCAGCAGCCAAGAAACTTTAGCGGAGACAAGCTCCTACAATGAGCAGTTCTTC.

This rearrangement joins TRBV7-3 to TRBJ2-7; maybe TRBD1 (5 bases). Germline values: CDR1 SGHTA, CDR2 FQGTGA. The CDR3 totals 15 residues. V was pared by 1 base and J by 0 bases, with 10 bases between. The CDR3 nucleotides read TGTGCCAGCAGCTTAAAAGGGGCCGCCTCCTACGAGCAGTACTTC. Protein: CASSLKGAASYEQYF.